One and the same sample provided the 18 T cell receptor beta chains below, sequenced in a study of T-cell reconstitution after alpha-beta-depleted transplantation in children. The authors prepared the TCRbeta library with unique molecular identifiers. TCRdb fed the PCR reads into MiXCR, producing one record per CDR3 protein. The top ten hold about 12% of the sample, which has 150,000 to 200,000 distinct CDR3 sequences, 11% seen once. The sequenced sample was PBMCs, obtained before TCRalphabeta/CD19-depleted stem cell transplant. The receptors stem from a boy aged 2-9 years with acute myeloid leukemia, due to receive a stem cell transplant.

This clonotype has a count of ten or more. The chain links TRBV29-1 to TRBJ2-3; 7 bases map to TRBD2. This CDR3 comprises 15 residues. Unmatched junction bases numbered 7, after V lost 4 bases and J lost 0 bases. Germline V gives CDR1 SQVTM, CDR2 ANQGSEA. This chain's CDR3 is CSVVSLRESTDTQYF. In DNA, the CDR3 is TGCAGCGTTGTAAGCTTGCGGGAGAGCACAGATACGCAGTATTTT.

This clonotype was recorded at least ten times. This chain links TRBV19 with TRBJ2-2; 8 positions agree with TRBD2. CDR1 LNHDA and CDR2 SQIVND come from the germline V gene (reference sequence). V shed 0 bases and J 7 bases; nucleotides not matched to a gene: 4. The CDR3 covers 15 residues. CDR3 protein: CASSIEAGENGELFF. CDR3 DNA sequence: TGTGCCAGTAGTATAGAAGCGGGAGAAAACGGGGAGCTGTTTTTT.

This clonotype was seen many times. The rearrangement links TRBV12-3 or TRBV12-4 to TRBJ1-6; 8 bases agree with TRBD1. CDR3 length: 15 amino acids. The ends lost 5 bases at V and 10 bases at J; junction bases unmatched: 10. Here the CDR3 DNA reads TGTGCCAGCAGTCACGGACAGGGTCTAGGATCACCCCTCCACTTT. This encodes CASSHGQGLGSPLHF.

This clonotype was seen repeatedly, ten times or more. V and J are TRBV12-3 or TRBV12-4 and TRBJ2-5; 10 bases match TRBD2. The junction had 3 bases not matched to a gene; V was cut back by 7 bases and J by 1 base. The CDR3 sequence is 14 residues long. The CDR3 DNA is TGTGCCAGCAAGACTAGCGGGCTCCAAGAGACCCAGTACTTC. It encodes CASKTSGLQETQYF.

In this sample, this clonotype turned up many times. The CDR3 reads CASSVDRVDYGYTF. CDR3 DNA: TGCGCCAGCAGCGTGGACAGGGTAGACTATGGCTACACCTTC. The chain combines TRBV5-1 with TRBJ1-2, with 8 bases matching TRBD1. Germline V lookup: CDR1 SGHRS, CDR2 YFSETQ. The CDR3 has 14 amino acids. V shed 4 bases, J shed 3 bases, and the junction held 5 bases outside the gene matches.

Many counts were recorded for this clonotype. The V call is TRBV10-2, the J call TRBJ2-5, with 15 nucleotides matching TRBD2. V dropped 5 bases and J dropped 3; count of bases not matched to a gene: 1. The CDR3 spans 15 residues. Germline V gene lookup returns CDR1 WSHSY and CDR2 SAAADI. CDR3 nucleotides: TGCGCCAGCAGTTGGACTAGCGGGGGGGAAGAGACCCAGTACTTC. Protein sequence: CASSWTSGGEETQYF.

This clonotype was recorded a few times. This rearrangement joins TRBV5-1 to TRBJ2-1, with a tentative D call TRBD2 (5 bases). Per germline, CDR1 SGHRS and CDR2 YFSETQ. V gave up 7 bases and J gave up 0 bases, with 17 bases separating them. The CDR3 is 16 residues long. CDR3 loop: CASRSTGVYSYNEQFF. CDR3 in DNA: TGCGCCAGCCGGTCAACCGGGGTGTACTCCTACAATGAGCAGTTCTTC. Supplemented by reference TRBV5-1 and TRBJ2-1, the full variable domain reads KAGVTQTPRYLIKTRGQQVTLSCSPISGHRSVSWYQQTPGQGLQFLFEYFSETQRNKGNFPGRFSGRQFSNSRSEMNVSTLELGDSALYLCASRSTGVYSYNEQFFGPGTRLTVL.

In its sample, this clonotype was seen many times. The chain links TRBV4-2 to TRBJ1-2; D gene ambiguous. This CDR3 contains 12 residues. Between the trimmed V and J ends, which lost 3 bases and 1 base, there was a span of 3 bases. CDR1 and CDR2 from the germline V gene are LGHNA and YNFKEQ. The CDR3 DNA sequence: TGTGCCAGCAGCCAGGATAACTATGGCTACACCTTC. Translating it yields CASSQDNYGYTF.

This clonotype was observed at least ten times. The chain's CDR3 is CASSQQGGHYNEQFF. The CDR3 bases are TGTGCCAGCAGTCAACAGGGGGGACACTACAATGAGCAGTTCTTC. The chain uses TRBV2 and TRBJ2-1; 8 nucleotides agree with TRBD1. Unmatched junction bases numbered 6, after V lost 5 bases and J lost 3 bases. Germline CDR1 and CDR2: SNHLY and FYNNEI. The length of the CDR3 is 15 residues.

This clonotype was detected ten times or more. The V and J genes are TRBV10-3 and TRBJ1-5; D call uncertain. Germline CDR1 reads ENHRY; CDR2 reads SYGVKD. Trimming pared 6 bases from V and 1 base from J, leaving 7 bases between. This CDR3 region has 13 residues. Written as DNA, the CDR3 is TGTGCCATCAGGGCAGAGAGCAATCAGCCCCAGCATTTT. Its translation: CAIRAESNQPQHF.

J is TRBJ2-7 and V is TRBV9; TRBD2 matches 8 bases. The V and J ends lost 3 bases and 0 bases, in that order; junction bases with no gene match: 2. Germline V lookup: CDR1 SGDLS, CDR2 YYNGEE. The CDR3 consists of 14 residues. DNA of the CDR3: TGTGCCAGCAGCGCCGGGAGGGCCTCCTACGAGCAGTACTTC. Translating gives CASSAGRASYEQYF.

A note on this clonotype: This may stem from a read error, because a much larger clone lies one nucleotide away. The rearrangement joins TRBV12-3 or TRBV12-4 to TRBJ1-5; maybe TRBD1 (6 bases). The CDR3 covers 14 residues. The CDR3 DNA reads as TGTGCCAGCAGCCTCCCAGGGGTCCATCAGCCCCTGCATTTT. Its protein is CASSLPGVHQPLHF.

The table lists this clonotype with many counts. The gene calls are TRBV9 and TRBJ2-5; maybe TRBD1 (5 bases). Trimming took off 0 bases at V and 5 bases at J, with 14 bases between the two ends. The CDR3 sequence is 15 residues long. Germline CDR1 is SGDLS and CDR2 is YYNGEE. The CDR3 loop is CASSVDGRVTETQYF. CDR3 DNA: TGTGCCAGCAGCGTAGACGGCAGGGTGACGGAGACCCAGTACTTC.

This clonotype was counted at least ten times. The genes are TRBV4-1 and TRBJ1-4; D gene ambiguous. There are 16 residues in the CDR3. CDR1 MGHRA and CDR2 YSYEKL come from the germline V gene. The V end was cut by 4 bases, the J end by 4 bases, with 16 bases between. The CDR3: CASSPPVTRNNEKLFF. The CDR3 bases are TGCGCCAGCAGCCCACCGGTGACAAGAAATAATGAAAAACTGTTTTTT.

In its sample, this clonotype was seen many times. The chain links TRBV5-6 to TRBJ1-1; D may be TRBD1 (5 bases). V lost 1 base and J lost 7, with 11 bases in between. Germline V lookup: CDR1 SGHDT, CDR2 YYEEEE. This CDR3 region has 13 residues. In DNA, the CDR3 is TGTGCCAGCAGCTTGCCTGGGGGGATTGAAGCTTTCTTT. Amino acids: CASSLPGGIEAFF.

This clonotype was found a few times. The chain combines TRBV6-1 with TRBJ2-4; D ambiguous. CDR3 length: 17 residues. V gave up 0 bases and J gave up 3 bases, with 15 bases separating them. From germline, CDR1 is MNHNS and CDR2 SASEGT. The CDR3 loop reads CASSEADLGTFKNIQYF. As DNA, the CDR3 is TGTGCCAGCAGTGAAGCGGACCTAGGAACTTTCAAAAACATTCAGTACTTC.

This clonotype was picked up many times. The chain couples TRBV20-1 to TRBJ1-1, with 8 bases that match TRBD1. The CDR3 is 15 residues long. Losses at the gene ends were 3 bases for V and 0 bases for J; bases not matched to a gene: 6. CDR1 is DFQATT, CDR2 SNEGSKA, per germline (reference sequence). The CDR3 loop reads CSASVWTGLNTEAFF. The CDR3 bases are TGCAGTGCTAGCGTCTGGACAGGGTTGAACACTGAAGCTTTCTTT.

This clonotype was recorded many times. CDR3 DNA: TGTGCCAGCAGTTTAGCCGGGGGCGGTGGAAACACCATATATTTT. Translating it yields CASSLAGGGGNTIYF. The chain uses TRBV12-3 or TRBV12-4 and TRBJ1-3; D perhaps matches TRBD1 (6 bases). This CDR3 comprises 15 residues. V gave up 0 bases and J gave up 3 bases, with 9 bases separating them.